These T cell receptor beta chains were read from a single sample in a study of blood T cell repertoires in COVID-19. Method: immunoSEQ multiplex PCR; TCRdb's copy keeps in-frame clones and lacks some. Among 150,000 to 200,000 clones listed, roughly 82% were seen once. The sample comprised peripheral blood. All receptors come from a woman aged 40 to 50 with COVID-19, enrolled during active disease. Both conserved end residues are part of each CDR3. D genes are given only for firm matches. Expanded clones get a size class; other rows say once, few or many, or leave the size out.

-,TRBV5-4,-,TRBJ2-7,TGTGCCAGCAGCCCTACTAGTTCCTACGAGCAGTACTTC,CASSPTSSYEQYF
TRBD2,TRBV5-5,-,TRBJ2-1,TGTGCCAGCAGAGACGGACTAGCGGGAGGGCCTGCGCAGTTCTTC,CASRDGLAGGPAQFF
TRBD2,TRBV28,-,TRBJ2-7,TGTGCCAGCAGTTTATTGGGACTAGCCGGCGAGCAGTACTTC,CASSLLGLAGEQYF
TRBD1,TRBV6-5,-,TRBJ1-6,TGTGCCAGCAGCCGTAACAGGGGGTTTAATTCACCCCTCCACTTT,CASSRNRGFNSPLHF
TRBD2,TRBV15,once,TRBJ2-1,TGTGCCACCAGCAGAGGGGGGAGAGGACTAGCCTACAATGAGCAGTTCTTC,CATSRGGRGLAYNEQFF
-,TRBV24-1,-,TRBJ1-5,TGTGCCACCAGTGATGCCAGGGGTAGCAATCAGCCCCAGCATTTT,CATSDARGSNQPQHF
-,TRBV9,-,TRBJ2-5,TGTGCCAGCAGCGTAGGGTCGGTGTACCAAGAGACCCAGTACTTC,CASSVGSVYQETQYF
-,TRBV18,-,TRBJ2-6,TGTGCCAGCTCACCTCGCACACGGGGTACTACCTCTGGGGCCAACGTCCTGACTTTC,CASSPRTRGTTSGANVLTF
TRBD1,TRBV9,-,TRBJ1-1,TGTGCCAGCAGCAGTACGAGGACAGGGAGCACTGAAGCTTTCTTT,CASSSTRTGSTEAFF
-,TRBV19,-,TRBJ2-1,TGTGCCAGTAACCACAGGGTGGCCTACAATGAGCAGTTCTTC,CASNHRVAYNEQFF
TRBD2,TRBV5-4,few,TRBJ2-1,TGTGCCAGCAGCTTGGCCGGGACTAGCGGCTTCAATGAGCAGTTCTTC,CASSLAGTSGFNEQFF
TRBD2,TRBV27,-,TRBJ2-1,TGTGCCAGCAGTATACCATCTAGCGGGAGTAAGAATGAGCAGTTCTTC,CASSIPSSGSKNEQFF
-,TRBV27,few,TRBJ1-1,TGTGCCAGCAGTTTATCCGGTTCAGGGAACACTGAAGCTTTCTTT,CASSLSGSGNTEAFF
-,TRBV5-8,-,TRBJ2-5,TGTGCCAGCAGCTGGGGAGGAGTTGAGACCCAGTACTTC,CASSWGGVETQYF
-,TRBV2,-,TRBJ1-1,TGTGCCAGCAGTGGGGTGACAGGGAACACTGAAGCTTTCTTT,CASSGVTGNTEAFF
-,TRBV7-8,-,TRBJ1-1,TGTGCCAGCAGCTTAGCGATGGGCAGGGGCACTGAAGCTTTCTTT,CASSLAMGRGTEAFF
-,TRBV15,-,TRBJ2-7,TGTGCCACCAGCAGAGTCCAAACTTCCTACGAGCAGTACTTC,CATSRVQTSYEQYF
-,TRBV9,-,TRBJ2-7,TGTGCCAGCAGCGTAGGTGGAGGGGAGAGCGAGCAGTACTTC,CASSVGGGESEQYF
-,TRBV11-2,-,TRBJ2-1,TGTGCCAGCAGCACCGGACAGACCAATGAGCAGTTCTTC,CASSTGQTNEQFF
TRBD1,TRBV2,-,TRBJ1-6,TGTGCCAGCAGTGACGGGGACAGAAATTCACCCCTCCACTTT,CASSDGDRNSPLHF
-,TRBV18,-,TRBJ1-1,TGTGCCAGCTGTCGGACAGAAAACACTGAAGCTTTCTTT,CASCRTENTEAFF
TRBD1,TRBV30,-,TRBJ1-6,TGTGCCTGGAGCCTTCCGGACAGGAAAAATTCACCCCTCCACTTT,CAWSLPDRKNSPLHF
-,TRBV2,-,TRBJ1-5,TGTGCCAGCAGGCAACTCCGCAATCAGCCCCAGCATTTT,CASRQLRNQPQHF
TRBD2,TRBV7-8,-,TRBJ2-3,TGTGCCACAACTAGCGGGGGGCCGACAGATACGCAGTATTTT,CATTSGGPTDTQYF
TRBD1,TRBV19,-,TRBJ2-7,TGTGCCAGTAGTATGAGTTGGACAGGAAGAGCCTACGAGCAGTACTTC,CASSMSWTGRAYEQYF
-,TRBV6-5,-,TRBJ2-7,TGTGCCAGCAGACCCACGGGGGTTGCGTCCTACGAGCAGTACTTC,CASRPTGVASYEQYF
TRBD2,TRBV19,-,TRBJ2-5,TGTGCCAGTAGTATAGATAGCGGGGCTCAAGAGACCCAGTACTTC,CASSIDSGAQETQYF
TRBD1,TRBV19,once,TRBJ2-7,TGTGCCAGTACCGAGACAGGGGGCAACGAGCAGTACTTC,CASTETGGNEQYF
-,TRBV12-3/TRBV12-4,-,TRBJ1-1,TGTGCCAGCAGCCAACAGGGAACTGAAGCTTTCTTT,CASSQQGTEAFF
TRBD1,TRBV7-9,medium-sized,TRBJ2-3,TGTGCCAGCAGCCCCCGTACAGGGGGACAGCAGGATACGCAGTATTTT,CASSPRTGGQQDTQYF
TRBD1,TRBV6-5,-,TRBJ1-5,TGTGCCAGCAGGGGGACAGGGGCGGATCAGCCCCAGCATTTT,CASRGTGADQPQHF
TRBD2,TRBV7-7,-,TRBJ2-1,TGTGCTAGCAGCTCGGGACTAGCGGGAAAATACAATGAGCAGTTCTTC,CASSSGLAGKYNEQFF
-,TRBV6-1,-,TRBJ2-1,TGTGCCAGCAGTGAAGCCCAGGGCTACAATGAGCAGTTCTTC,CASSEAQGYNEQFF
-,TRBV6-5,-,TRBJ1-2,TGTGCCAGCCAGGAACAGGCGTCGGGCGGCTACACCTTC,CASQEQASGGYTF
TRBD1,TRBV28,-,TRBJ2-3,TGTGCCAGCAGTCTTCGGGCGGCTTCAGGGGGCTATGGCACAGATACGCAGTATTTT,CASSLRAASGGYGTDTQYF
TRBD1,TRBV11-2,-,TRBJ2-5,TGTGCCAGCAGCCGGGACAGGCAAGAGACCCAGTACTTC,CASSRDRQETQYF
TRBD2,TRBV2,-,TRBJ2-5,TGTGCCAGCAGTGAAGGGAGACTAGCGGGAGGAGAGACCCAGTACTTC,CASSEGRLAGGETQYF
TRBD2,TRBV6-2/TRBV6-3,-,TRBJ2-1,TGTGCCAGCAGTTACCTAGGGCTAGCGGGTAACCCCTCCTACAATGAGCAGTTCTTC,CASSYLGLAGNPSYNEQFF
-,TRBV20-1,-,TRBJ1-3,TGCAGTGCCGGTCTTGGAAACACCATATATTTT,CSAGLGNTIYF
TRBD2,TRBV7-9,-,TRBJ2-3,TGTGCCAGCAGGTCAGGACTGTTGAGCGGGGCAGATACGCAGTATTTT,CASRSGLLSGADTQYF
-,TRBV6-5,-,TRBJ1-4,TGTGCCAGCAGTTCCGGACTCGCAACTAATGAAAAACTGTTTTTT,CASSSGLATNEKLFF